These T cell receptor beta chains were read from a single sample in a study of cytomegalovirus exposure and HLA in healthy donors. Assay used: immunoSEQ multiplex PCR; TCRdb lists only in-frame clones, some missing. Recorded here are approximately 120,000 clones; the top ten clones represent 1%. Sequenced: PBMCs. Every receptor here comes from a man in his late teens or twenties in good health and CMV-seronegative. The CDR3 runs from the conserved cysteine through the conserved F or W. D genes are given only for firm matches.

J gene: TRBJ1-5; D gene: .; V gene: TRBV5-6; CDR3 length: 14; CDR3 DNA: TGTGCCAGCAGTCCGACGGGGGGGAATCAGCCCCAGCATTTT; CDR3 protein: CASSPTGGNQPQHF
J gene: TRBJ2-3; D gene: .; V gene: TRBV30; CDR3 length: 11; CDR3 DNA: TGTGCCTGGAGTAGCGTAGATACGCAGTATTTT; CDR3 protein: CAWSSVDTQYF
J gene: TRBJ2-1; D gene: TRBD1; V gene: TRBV5-6; CDR3 length: 16; CDR3 DNA: TGTGCCAGCAGCTTGGAGGGACAGGGGGCGTACAATGAGCAGTTCTTC; CDR3 protein: CASSLEGQGAYNEQFF
J gene: TRBJ2-7; D gene: .; V gene: TRBV18; CDR3 length: 15; CDR3 DNA: TGTGCCAGCTCACCACCGTCTAAAGGGAGCTACGAGCAGTACTTC; CDR3 protein: CASSPPSKGSYEQYF
J gene: TRBJ1-1; D gene: TRBD1; V gene: TRBV30; CDR3 length: 16; CDR3 DNA: TGTGCCTGGAGTGTGATCCGGGGACAGGGGGCGAATGAAGCTTTCTTT; CDR3 protein: CAWSVIRGQGANEAFF
J gene: TRBJ2-4; D gene: .; V gene: TRBV7-9; CDR3 length: 17; CDR3 DNA: TGTGCCAGCAGCTTATTGTCAGGTGCCTCGGCCAAAAACATTCAGTACTTC; CDR3 protein: CASSLLSGASAKNIQYF
J gene: TRBJ1-5; D gene: .; V gene: TRBV19; CDR3 length: 13; CDR3 DNA: TGTGCCAGTAGTTGGGACATCGATCAGCCCCAGCATTTT; CDR3 protein: CASSWDIDQPQHF
J gene: TRBJ2-3; D gene: TRBD2; V gene: TRBV2; CDR3 length: 16; CDR3 DNA: TGTGCCAGCATGGTAGCCGGGGGGTTCCTCACAGATACGCAGTATTTT; CDR3 protein: CASMVAGGFLTDTQYF
J gene: TRBJ2-7; D gene: TRBD1; V gene: TRBV5-4; CDR3 length: 16; CDR3 DNA: TGTGCCAGCAGCAACCCGGGACAGGGAATTATCCACGAGCAGTACTTC; CDR3 protein: CASSNPGQGIIHEQYF
J gene: TRBJ2-5; D gene: .; V gene: TRBV5-4; CDR3 length: 14; CDR3 DNA: TGTGCCAGCAGCTCACAGAATTACCAAGAGACCCAGTACTTC; CDR3 protein: CASSSQNYQETQYF
J gene: TRBJ2-5; D gene: TRBD1; V gene: TRBV7-2; CDR3 length: 16; CDR3 DNA: TGTGCCAGCAGCTTAGAACTTGGGACAGAGGAAGAGACCCAGTACTTC; CDR3 protein: CASSLELGTEEETQYF
J gene: TRBJ2-7; D gene: TRBD1; V gene: TRBV6-5; CDR3 length: 16; CDR3 DNA: TGTGCCAGCAGTTACTCCTCCGGGACAGAACCCTACGAGCAGTACTTC; CDR3 protein: CASSYSSGTEPYEQYF
J gene: TRBJ1-2; D gene: TRBD1; V gene: TRBV28; CDR3 length: 13; CDR3 DNA: TGTGCCAGCAGTTTTGGACAGGGCCATGGCTACACCTTC; CDR3 protein: CASSFGQGHGYTF
J gene: TRBJ1-2; D gene: .; V gene: TRBV19; CDR3 length: 13; CDR3 DNA: TGTGCCAGTAGTATACTTCGAGGGAGTGGCTACACCTTC; CDR3 protein: CASSILRGSGYTF
J gene: TRBJ2-7; D gene: .; V gene: TRBV5-1; CDR3 length: 14; CDR3 DNA: TGCGCCAGCAGCTTAAAGGGGCCTTCCTACGAGCAGTACTTC; CDR3 protein: CASSLKGPSYEQYF
J gene: TRBJ1-2; D gene: TRBD1; V gene: TRBV29-1; CDR3 length: 13; CDR3 DNA: TGCAGCGTCGTGCTACAGGGGCGGGAAGGCTACACCTTC; CDR3 protein: CSVVLQGREGYTF
J gene: TRBJ2-7; D gene: TRBD2; V gene: TRBV7-8; CDR3 length: 15; CDR3 DNA: TGTGCCAGCAGCCCGGGGCTAGCGGCTACCTACGAGCAGTACTTC; CDR3 protein: CASSPGLAATYEQYF
J gene: TRBJ1-1; D gene: .; V gene: TRBV9; CDR3 length: 12; CDR3 DNA: TGTGCCAGCAGCGACAGGAACACTGAAGCTTTCTTT; CDR3 protein: CASSDRNTEAFF
J gene: TRBJ1-6; D gene: TRBD1; V gene: TRBV5-1; CDR3 length: 15; CDR3 DNA: TGCGCCAGCAGCACGCTACAGGGGGCTAATTCACCCCTCCACTTT; CDR3 protein: CASSTLQGANSPLHF
J gene: TRBJ2-3; D gene: .; V gene: TRBV30; CDR3 length: 14; CDR3 DNA: TGTGTCTGGGACGCAGGAACCTCCTCAGATACGCAGTATTTT; CDR3 protein: CVWDAGTSSDTQYF
J gene: TRBJ1-2; D gene: TRBD1; V gene: TRBV5-1; CDR3 length: 15; CDR3 DNA: TGCGCCAGCAGCTCTGGGACAGGAGGAGGCTATGGCTACACCTTC; CDR3 protein: CASSSGTGGGYGYTF
J gene: TRBJ1-1; D gene: .; V gene: TRBV30; CDR3 length: 14; CDR3 DNA: TGTGCCTGGAGTGTACTAGGGGGGGAAACTGAAGCTTTCTTT; CDR3 protein: CAWSVLGGETEAFF
J gene: TRBJ2-1; D gene: .; V gene: TRBV27; CDR3 length: 15; CDR3 DNA: TGTGCCAGCAGTTCCCTAGAGGGTCGGGACAATGAGCAGTTCTTC; CDR3 protein: CASSSLEGRDNEQFF
J gene: TRBJ2-5; D gene: .; V gene: TRBV7-2; CDR3 length: 14; CDR3 DNA: TGTGCCAGCAGCTTAGTAGCGACAGGAGAGACCCAGTACTTC; CDR3 protein: CASSLVATGETQYF
J gene: TRBJ2-3; D gene: TRBD2; V gene: TRBV7-7; CDR3 length: 15; CDR3 DNA: TGTGCCAGCAGCTCGGGACTAGCGGGAACAGATACGCAGTATTTT; CDR3 protein: CASSSGLAGTDTQYF
J gene: TRBJ1-2; D gene: .; V gene: TRBV27; CDR3 length: 13; CDR3 DNA: TGTGCCAGCAAAGAGGAAGTGAGCTATGGCTACACCTTC; CDR3 protein: CASKEEVSYGYTF
J gene: TRBJ1-1; D gene: .; V gene: TRBV20-1; CDR3 length: 11; CDR3 DNA: TGCAGTGCTAGAGCCCTAACTGAAGCTTTCTTT; CDR3 protein: CSARALTEAFF
J gene: TRBJ2-7; D gene: .; V gene: TRBV7-9; CDR3 length: 12; CDR3 DNA: TGTGCCAGCAGCTTACTTTCGGACGAGCAGTACTTC; CDR3 protein: CASSLLSDEQYF
J gene: TRBJ1-5; D gene: .; V gene: TRBV7-2; CDR3 length: 14; CDR3 DNA: TGTGCCAGCAGCTTAGTAGGCAGCGGTCAGCCCCAGCATTTT; CDR3 protein: CASSLVGSGQPQHF
J gene: TRBJ2-1; D gene: .; V gene: TRBV27; CDR3 length: 11; CDR3 DNA: TGTGCCAGCACCTTCCACAATGAGCAGTTCTTC; CDR3 protein: CASTFHNEQFF
J gene: TRBJ2-7; D gene: TRBD2; V gene: TRBV5-1; CDR3 length: 16; CDR3 DNA: TGCGCCAGCAGCTTGGCCGTGTCTAGCGGGGGATACGAGCAGTACTTC; CDR3 protein: CASSLAVSSGGYEQYF
J gene: TRBJ2-5; D gene: .; V gene: TRBV11-2; CDR3 length: 16; CDR3 DNA: TGTGCCAGCAGCCGACTAGGGTCCGCCTTAGGGGAGACCCAGTACTTC; CDR3 protein: CASSRLGSALGETQYF
J gene: TRBJ2-7; D gene: TRBD2; V gene: TRBV28; CDR3 length: 14; CDR3 DNA: TGTGCCAGCAGTTTAAGCGGGATCTCCTACGAGCAGTACTTC; CDR3 protein: CASSLSGISYEQYF
J gene: TRBJ1-1; D gene: .; V gene: TRBV6-1; CDR3 length: 14; CDR3 DNA: TGTGCCAGCAGAGTCGAGAGCATGAACACTGAAGCTTTCTTT; CDR3 protein: CASRVESMNTEAFF
J gene: TRBJ2-2; D gene: TRBD2; V gene: TRBV29-1; CDR3 length: 17; CDR3 DNA: TGCAGCGTTGGTACGCTAGCGGGAGGGCTGGTCACCGGGGAGCTGTTTTTT; CDR3 protein: CSVGTLAGGLVTGELFF
J gene: TRBJ2-7; D gene: .; V gene: TRBV5-6; CDR3 length: 14; CDR3 DNA: TGTGCCAGCAGCTTGGGCGCCAGGGTGGCCGAGCAGTACTTC; CDR3 protein: CASSLGARVAEQYF
J gene: TRBJ2-7; D gene: TRBD2; V gene: TRBV6-5; CDR3 length: 14; CDR3 DNA: TGTGGAACAGCAGCGGGGGGAGGGCCCTCCGAGCAGTACTTC; CDR3 protein: CGTAAGGGPSEQYF
J gene: TRBJ1-2; D gene: .; V gene: TRBV6-1; CDR3 length: 10; CDR3 DNA: TGTGCCAGCAGTCGCGATGTCTACACCTTC; CDR3 protein: CASSRDVYTF
J gene: TRBJ1-1; D gene: TRBD1; V gene: TRBV6-4; CDR3 length: 13; CDR3 DNA: TGTGCCAGCGGACAGGCGATGAACACTGAAGCTTTCTTT; CDR3 protein: CASGQAMNTEAFF
J gene: TRBJ1-4; D gene: TRBD1; V gene: TRBV9; CDR3 length: 17; CDR3 DNA: TGTGCCAGCAGCGTCGATTTCACAGGGGGCGGGAATGAAAAACTGTTTTTT; CDR3 protein: CASSVDFTGGGNEKLFF
J gene: TRBJ1-4; D gene: .; V gene: TRBV7-9; CDR3 length: 14; CDR3 DNA: TGTGCCAGCAGCTTAACCGGCGGGAAGGAAAAACTGTTTTTT; CDR3 protein: CASSLTGGKEKLFF
J gene: TRBJ2-7; D gene: TRBD2; V gene: TRBV29-1; CDR3 length: 15; CDR3 DNA: TGCAGCGTTGAAGATCGAACTAGCGGGAGCTACGAGCAGTACTTC; CDR3 protein: CSVEDRTSGSYEQYF
J gene: TRBJ1-5; D gene: .; V gene: TRBV27; CDR3 length: 15; CDR3 DNA: TGTGCCAGCAGTTTATCTGTACAGAAGAATCAGCCCCAGCATTTT; CDR3 protein: CASSLSVQKNQPQHF
J gene: TRBJ1-5; D gene: .; V gene: TRBV2; CDR3 length: 14; CDR3 DNA: TGTGCCAGCAAGTTAGCGGCAGGCCAGCAGCCCCAGCATTTT; CDR3 protein: CASKLAAGQQPQHF
J gene: TRBJ1-3; D gene: .; V gene: TRBV30; CDR3 length: 13; CDR3 DNA: TGTGCCTGGAGCACTAACTCTGGAAACACCATATATTTT; CDR3 protein: CAWSTNSGNTIYF
J gene: TRBJ1-2; D gene: TRBD1; V gene: TRBV2; CDR3 length: 16; CDR3 DNA: TGTGCCAGCAGTGACCTAAGGACAGGGGTCTCCTATGGCTACACCTTC; CDR3 protein: CASSDLRTGVSYGYTF
J gene: TRBJ2-7; D gene: .; V gene: TRBV5-1; CDR3 length: 15; CDR3 DNA: TGCGCCAGCAGCGAAGCAGGGAATAGCCGGAACGAGCAGTACTTC; CDR3 protein: CASSEAGNSRNEQYF
J gene: TRBJ1-2; D gene: .; V gene: TRBV6-4; CDR3 length: 13; CDR3 DNA: TGTGCCAGCAGTGATAAGGGGTCCTATGGCTACACCTTT; CDR3 protein: CASSDKGSYGYTF